This TCR beta chain was identified during a study of post-analysis software for immune sequencing data. CDR1 is DFQATT, CDR2 SNEGSKA, per germline (reference sequence). V lost 0 bases, J lost 8 bases, and 17 bases lay in between. The CDR3 is 15 residues long. Researchers reported that TCR beta cDNA libraries carried unique molecular identifiers. TCRdb processed the PCR reads anew with MiXCR; each CDR3 protein has one entry. The sample shows around 440,000 distinct CDR3 sequences, 40% to 55% of them seen only once. Study findings and constraints: TRBV5-6, TRBV5-1 and TRBV20-1 belonged to a set of about 5 TRBV segments that were more frequent in patients than controls.

This clonotype was counted a few times. Antigen: not known. The sequence came from a girl aged 10-17 years with multiple sclerosis. The sequencing sample was made of blood. This chain uses TRBV20-1 with TRBJ2-1, with no clear D. As DNA, the CDR3 is TGCAGTGCTAGAGATAGTGTCGACCGTGTCGATGAGCAGTTCTTC. Its protein is CSARDSVDRVDEQFF.